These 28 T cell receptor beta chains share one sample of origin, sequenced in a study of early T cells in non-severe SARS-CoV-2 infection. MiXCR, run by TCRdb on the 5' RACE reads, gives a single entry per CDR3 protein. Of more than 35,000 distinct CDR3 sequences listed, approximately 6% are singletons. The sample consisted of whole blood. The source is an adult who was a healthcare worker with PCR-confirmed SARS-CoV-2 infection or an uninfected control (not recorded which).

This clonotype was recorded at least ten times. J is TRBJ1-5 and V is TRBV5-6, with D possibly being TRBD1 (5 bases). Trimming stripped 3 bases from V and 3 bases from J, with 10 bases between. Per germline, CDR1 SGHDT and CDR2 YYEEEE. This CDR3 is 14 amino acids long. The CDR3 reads CASSYGAYNQPQHF. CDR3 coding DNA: TGTGCCAGCAGCTACGGGGCTTACAATCAGCCCCAGCATTTT.

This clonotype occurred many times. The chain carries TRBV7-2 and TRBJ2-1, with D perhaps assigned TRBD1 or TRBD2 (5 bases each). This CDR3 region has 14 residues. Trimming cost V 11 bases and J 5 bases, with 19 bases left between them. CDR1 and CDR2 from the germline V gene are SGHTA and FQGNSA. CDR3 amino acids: CAETRLGTNNEQFF. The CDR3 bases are TGTGCCGAGACACGCCTCGGGACCAACAATGAGCAGTTCTTC.

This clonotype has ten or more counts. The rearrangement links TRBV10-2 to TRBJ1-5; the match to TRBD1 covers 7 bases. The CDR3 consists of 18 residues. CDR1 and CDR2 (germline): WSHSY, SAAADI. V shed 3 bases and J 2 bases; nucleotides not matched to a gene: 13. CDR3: CASSDFGRSGGGNQPQHF. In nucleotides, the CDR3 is TGCGCCAGCAGTGATTTCGGCCGGTCAGGGGGTGGCAATCAGCCCCAGCATTTT.

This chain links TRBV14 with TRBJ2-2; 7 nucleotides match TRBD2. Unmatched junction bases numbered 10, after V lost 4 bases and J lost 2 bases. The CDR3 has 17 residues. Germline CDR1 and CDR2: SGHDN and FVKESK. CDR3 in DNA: TGTGCCAGCAGCCTGCTCCCCGCGGGAGACAACACCGGGGAGCTGTTTTTT. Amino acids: CASSLLPAGDNTGELFF.

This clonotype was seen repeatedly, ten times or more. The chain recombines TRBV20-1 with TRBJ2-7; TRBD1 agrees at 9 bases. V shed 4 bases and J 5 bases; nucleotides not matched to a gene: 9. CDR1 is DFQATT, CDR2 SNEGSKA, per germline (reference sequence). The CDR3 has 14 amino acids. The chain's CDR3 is CSATRDRVFHEQYF. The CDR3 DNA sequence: TGCAGTGCTACGCGGGACAGGGTTTTCCACGAGCAGTACTTC.

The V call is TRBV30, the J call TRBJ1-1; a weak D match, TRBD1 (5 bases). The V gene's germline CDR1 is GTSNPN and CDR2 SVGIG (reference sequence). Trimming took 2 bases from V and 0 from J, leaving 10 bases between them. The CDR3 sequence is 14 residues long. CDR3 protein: CAWSREGLNTEAFF. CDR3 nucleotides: TGTGCCTGGAGTAGGGAGGGGTTGAACACTGAAGCTTTCTTT.

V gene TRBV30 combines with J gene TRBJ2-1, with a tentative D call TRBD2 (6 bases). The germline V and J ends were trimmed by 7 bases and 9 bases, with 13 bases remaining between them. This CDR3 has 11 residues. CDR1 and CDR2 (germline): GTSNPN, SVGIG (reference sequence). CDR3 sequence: CASWWGGEQFF. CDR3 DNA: TGTGCCTCCTGGTGGGGAGGTGAGCAGTTCTTC.

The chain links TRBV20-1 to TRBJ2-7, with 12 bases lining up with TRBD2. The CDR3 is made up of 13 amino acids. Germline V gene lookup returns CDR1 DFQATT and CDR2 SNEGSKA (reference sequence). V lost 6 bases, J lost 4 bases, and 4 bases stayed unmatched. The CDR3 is CSARLAGAYEQYF. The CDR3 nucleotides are TGCAGTGCGAGACTAGCGGGAGCTTACGAGCAGTACTTC.

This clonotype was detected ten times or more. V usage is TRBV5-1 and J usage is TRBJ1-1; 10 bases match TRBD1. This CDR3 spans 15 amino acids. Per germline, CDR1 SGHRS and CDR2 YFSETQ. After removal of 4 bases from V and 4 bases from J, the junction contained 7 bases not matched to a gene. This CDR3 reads CASSDDRGRSTEAFF. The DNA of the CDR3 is TGCGCCAGCAGCGATGACAGGGGGCGCAGCACTGAAGCTTTCTTT.

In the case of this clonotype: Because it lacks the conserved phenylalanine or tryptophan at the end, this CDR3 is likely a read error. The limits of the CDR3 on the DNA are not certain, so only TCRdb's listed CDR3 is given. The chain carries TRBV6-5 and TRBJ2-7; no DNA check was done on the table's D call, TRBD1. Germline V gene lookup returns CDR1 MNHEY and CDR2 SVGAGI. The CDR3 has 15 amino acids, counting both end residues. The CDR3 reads CASSTNGVRREPPEH.

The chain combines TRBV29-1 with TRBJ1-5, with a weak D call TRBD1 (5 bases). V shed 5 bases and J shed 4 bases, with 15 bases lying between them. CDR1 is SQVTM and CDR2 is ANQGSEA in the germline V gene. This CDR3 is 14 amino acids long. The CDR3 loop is CSVKGELGNQPQHF. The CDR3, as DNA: TGCAGCGTTAAAGGGGAGTTGGGAAATCAGCCCCAGCATTTT.

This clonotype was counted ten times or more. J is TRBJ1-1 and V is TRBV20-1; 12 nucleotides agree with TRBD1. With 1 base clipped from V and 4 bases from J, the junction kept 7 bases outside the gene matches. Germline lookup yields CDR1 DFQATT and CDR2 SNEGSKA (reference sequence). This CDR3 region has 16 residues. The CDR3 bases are TGCAGTGCTAGAGTGGGGACAGGGGGCGCTGGCACTGAAGCTTTCTTT. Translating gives CSARVGTGGAGTEAFF.

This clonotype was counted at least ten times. The CDR3 sequence is CASISGQRDYGYTF. Here the CDR3 DNA reads TGTGCCAGTATCTCGGGACAGAGGGACTATGGCTACACCTTC. The gene calls are TRBV19 and TRBJ1-2; TRBD1 agrees at 7 bases. The trim removed 7 bases at V and 3 bases at J, leaving 8 bases unmatched. This CDR3 has 14 amino acids. Germline V gene lookup returns CDR1 LNHDA and CDR2 SQIVND (reference sequence).

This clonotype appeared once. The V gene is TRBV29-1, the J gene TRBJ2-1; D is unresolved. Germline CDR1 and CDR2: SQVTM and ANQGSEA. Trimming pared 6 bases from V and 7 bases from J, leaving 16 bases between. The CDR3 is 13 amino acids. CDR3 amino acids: CSVNFFHRNEQFF. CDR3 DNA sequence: TGCAGCGTGAATTTCTTCCATCGGAATGAGCAGTTCTTC.

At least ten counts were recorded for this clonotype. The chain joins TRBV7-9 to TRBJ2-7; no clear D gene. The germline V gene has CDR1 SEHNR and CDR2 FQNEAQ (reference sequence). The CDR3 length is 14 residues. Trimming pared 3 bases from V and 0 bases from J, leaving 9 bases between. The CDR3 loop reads CASSFSRSSYEQYF. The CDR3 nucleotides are TGTGCCAGCAGCTTTTCACGCAGCTCCTACGAGCAGTACTTC.

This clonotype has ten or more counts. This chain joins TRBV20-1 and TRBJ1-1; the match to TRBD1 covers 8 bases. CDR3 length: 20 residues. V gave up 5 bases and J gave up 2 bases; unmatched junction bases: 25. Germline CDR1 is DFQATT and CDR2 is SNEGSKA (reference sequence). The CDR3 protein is CSAPGDPHQGAGERNTEAFF. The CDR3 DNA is TGCAGTGCTCCCGGGGACCCCCACCAGGGGGCTGGAGAAAGAAACACTGAAGCTTTCTTT.

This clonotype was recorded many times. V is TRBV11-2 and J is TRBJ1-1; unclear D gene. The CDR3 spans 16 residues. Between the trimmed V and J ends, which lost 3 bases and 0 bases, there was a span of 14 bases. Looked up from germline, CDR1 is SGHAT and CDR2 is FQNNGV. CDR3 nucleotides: TGTGCCAGCAGCTTTCATTGGGGTCCCATGAACACTGAAGCTTTCTTT. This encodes CASSFHWGPMNTEAFF.

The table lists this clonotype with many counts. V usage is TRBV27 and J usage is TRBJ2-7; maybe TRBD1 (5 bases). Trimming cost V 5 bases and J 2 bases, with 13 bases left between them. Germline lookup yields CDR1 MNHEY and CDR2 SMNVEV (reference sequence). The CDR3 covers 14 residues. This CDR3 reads CASSPMDKAYEQYF. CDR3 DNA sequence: TGTGCCAGCAGTCCTATGGACAAAGCCTACGAGCAGTACTTC.

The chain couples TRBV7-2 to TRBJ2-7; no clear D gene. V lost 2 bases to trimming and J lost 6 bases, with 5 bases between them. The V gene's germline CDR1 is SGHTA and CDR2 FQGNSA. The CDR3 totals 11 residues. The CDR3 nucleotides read TGTGCCAGCAGCTTAAAGCTCGAGCAGTACTTC. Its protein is CASSLKLEQYF.

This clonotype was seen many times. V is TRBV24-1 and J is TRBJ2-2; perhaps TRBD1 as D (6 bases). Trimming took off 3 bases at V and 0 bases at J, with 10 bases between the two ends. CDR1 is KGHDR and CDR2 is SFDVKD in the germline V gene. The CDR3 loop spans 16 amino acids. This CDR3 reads CATSDAGTTNTGELFF. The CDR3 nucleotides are TGTGCCACCAGTGATGCCGGGACAACGAACACCGGGGAGCTGTTTTTT.

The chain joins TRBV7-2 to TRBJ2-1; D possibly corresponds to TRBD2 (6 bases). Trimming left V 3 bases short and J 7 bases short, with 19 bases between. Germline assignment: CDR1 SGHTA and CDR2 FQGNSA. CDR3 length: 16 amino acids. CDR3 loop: CASSFPGDTMDNEQFF. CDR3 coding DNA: TGTGCCAGCAGCTTCCCGGGAGACACCATGGATAATGAGCAGTTCTTC. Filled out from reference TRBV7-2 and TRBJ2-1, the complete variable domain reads GAGVSQSPSNKVTEKGKDVELRCDPISGHTALYWYRQSLGQGLEFLIYFQGNSAPDKSGLPSDRFSAERTGGSVSTLTIQRTQQEDSAVYLCASSFPGDTMDNEQFFGPGTRLTVL.

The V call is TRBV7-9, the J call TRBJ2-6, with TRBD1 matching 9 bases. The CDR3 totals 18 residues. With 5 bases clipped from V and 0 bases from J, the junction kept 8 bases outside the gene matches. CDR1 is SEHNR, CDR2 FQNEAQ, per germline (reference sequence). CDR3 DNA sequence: TGTGCCAGCAGCATCCGCGGGACAGGGCGCTCTGGGGCCAACGTCCTGACTTTC. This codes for CASSIRGTGRSGANVLTF.

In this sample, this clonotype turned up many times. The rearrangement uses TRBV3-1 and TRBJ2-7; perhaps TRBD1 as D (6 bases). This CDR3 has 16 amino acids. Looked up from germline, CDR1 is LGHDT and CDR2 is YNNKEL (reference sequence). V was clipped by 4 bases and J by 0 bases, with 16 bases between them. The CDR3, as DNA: TGTGCCAGCAGCCGAGAGACAGGCCTTACCTCCTACGAGCAGTACTTC. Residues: CASSRETGLTSYEQYF.

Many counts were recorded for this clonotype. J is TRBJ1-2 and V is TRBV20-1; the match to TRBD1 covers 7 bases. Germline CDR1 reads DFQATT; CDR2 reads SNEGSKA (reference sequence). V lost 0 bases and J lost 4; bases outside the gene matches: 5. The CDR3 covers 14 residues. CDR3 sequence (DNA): TGCAGTGCTAGAGATGGGACAGAGTTCTATGGCTACACCTTC. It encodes CSARDGTEFYGYTF.

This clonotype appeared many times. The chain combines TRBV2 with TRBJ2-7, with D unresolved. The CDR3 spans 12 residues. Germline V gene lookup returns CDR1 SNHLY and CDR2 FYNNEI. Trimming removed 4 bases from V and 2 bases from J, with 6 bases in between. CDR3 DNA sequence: TGTGCCAGCAGTGCCGGGCCCTACGAGCAGTACTTC. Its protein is CASSAGPYEQYF.

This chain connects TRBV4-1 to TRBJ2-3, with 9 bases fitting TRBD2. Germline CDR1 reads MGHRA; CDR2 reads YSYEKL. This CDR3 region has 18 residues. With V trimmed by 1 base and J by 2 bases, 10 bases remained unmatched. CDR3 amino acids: CASSQVFAGGPFTDTQYF. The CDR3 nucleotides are TGCGCCAGCAGCCAAGTCTTTGCGGGAGGGCCTTTCACAGATACGCAGTATTTT.

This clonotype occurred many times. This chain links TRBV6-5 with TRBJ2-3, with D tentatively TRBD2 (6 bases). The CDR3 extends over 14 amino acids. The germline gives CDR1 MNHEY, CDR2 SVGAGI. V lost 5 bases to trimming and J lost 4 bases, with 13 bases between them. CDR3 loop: CASSRGWGADTQYF. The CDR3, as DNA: TGTGCCAGCAGTCGAGGATGGGGGGCAGATACGCAGTATTTT.

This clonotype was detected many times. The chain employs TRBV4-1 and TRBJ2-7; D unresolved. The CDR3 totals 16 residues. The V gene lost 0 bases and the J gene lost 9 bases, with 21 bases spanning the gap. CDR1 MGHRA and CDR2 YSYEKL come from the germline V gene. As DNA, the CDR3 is TGCGCCAGCAGCCAAGAGCCGGGCCTATCTACGAGTGGGCAGTACTTC. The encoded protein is CASSQEPGLSTSGQYF.